The T cell receptor (beta chain) under discussion was sequenced for a study of blood T cells in healthy people across ages. A second about 7 to 11 cycle PCR used barcoded and J-beta primers. TCRdb itself ran the 5' RACE reads through MiXCR, one entry per CDR3 protein. The table includes 870,000 or so distinct CDR3 sequences, 25% to 35% detected once. Germline CDR1 SGHAT, CDR2 FQNNGV. V lost 10 bases, J lost 8 bases, and 19 bases lay in between. The CDR3 is 13 amino acids. As concerns this clonotype: A read error may explain this, as a much larger clone is one base away.

This TCR was sampled from a woman over 75 in good health. Sequenced: blood. The genes are TRBV11-2 and TRBJ2-3; D may be TRBD2 (5 bases). DNA of the CDR3: TGTGCCAACACCCATGGAGGTACCGGTACGCAGTATTTT. It specifies CANTHGGTGTQYF. The entire variable domain, with the rest obtained from reference TRBV11-2 and TRBJ2-3, is as follows: EAGVAQSPRYKIIEKRQSVAFWCNPISGHATLYWYQQILGQGPKLLIQFQNNGVVDDSQLPKDRFSAERLKGVDSTLKIQPAKLEDSAVYLCANTHGGTGTQYFGPGTRLTVL.